The source of this T cell receptor beta chain is a study of control samples from healthy donors and cancer patients. Libraries were prepared by immunoSEQ multiplex PCR; TCRdb keeps only in-frame clonotypes and omits some of them. The data show around 94,000 clones, around 83% seen once. CDR3 size: 18 residues. CDR1 and CDR2 (germline): MDHEN, SYDVKM. V was pared by 3 bases and J by 4 bases, with 15 bases of the junction left unmatched. This sequence was found in a woman aged 50 to 60 in good health. The chain has TRBV28 and TRBJ2-7, with 10 bases matching TRBD2. The sequenced sample consisted of blood. The CDR3 reads CASSFFPILAGIRYEQYF. CDR3 bases: TGTGCCAGCAGTTTTTTCCCGATACTAGCGGGAATCCGGTACGAGCAGTACTTC.